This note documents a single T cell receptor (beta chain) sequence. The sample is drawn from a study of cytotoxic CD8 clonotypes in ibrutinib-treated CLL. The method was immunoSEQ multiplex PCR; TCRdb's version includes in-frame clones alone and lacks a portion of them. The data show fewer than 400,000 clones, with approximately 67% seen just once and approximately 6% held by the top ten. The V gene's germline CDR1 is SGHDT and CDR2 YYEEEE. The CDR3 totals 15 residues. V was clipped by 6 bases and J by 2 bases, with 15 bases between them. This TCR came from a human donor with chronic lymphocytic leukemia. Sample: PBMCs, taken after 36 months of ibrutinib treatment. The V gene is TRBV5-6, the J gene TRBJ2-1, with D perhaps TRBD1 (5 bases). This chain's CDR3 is CASTLGLGTYNEQFF. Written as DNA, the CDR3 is TGTGCCAGCACCCTGGGGCTCGGCACCTACAATGAGCAGTTCTTC.